One and the same sample provided the 31 T cell receptor beta chains below, sequenced in a study of T cells after yellow fever vaccination (dated by TCRdb to between 2019 and 2020). The treatment or condition label for this specimen denotes: live attenuated yellow fever vaccine strain. The protocol used for the library was 5' RACE. The sequencer listed for this sample is Illumina NovaSeq 6000. TCRdb reworked the public reads: Q25 trimming with fastp, MiXCR clone assembly, productive beta chains retained. Identical CDR3 proteins give one entry, which carries the most common genes and DNA. The sample table shows about 330,000 distinct CDR3 sequences, and approximately 4% are seen once. Jointly, the top ten make up about 22% of the sample. The input for sequencing was PBMCs, taken 5 days after the yellow fever booster vaccination. The receptors stem from a man younger than 35 who received the YFV17D yellow fever vaccine.

This clonotype occurred a few times. V is TRBV20-1 and J is TRBJ1-5, with D maybe TRBD1 (6 bases). Trimming stripped 5 bases from V and 6 bases from J, with 14 bases between. The CDR3 is 13 amino acids. Looked up from germline, CDR1 is DFQATT and CDR2 is SNEGSKA (reference sequence). CDR3 nucleotide sequence: TGCAGTGCTCCTTGGGGGGCTGGTCAGCCCCAGCATTTT. Translation: CSAPWGAGQPQHF.

This clonotype turned up a few times. The chain is built from TRBV7-3 and TRBJ2-6; 8 nucleotides align to TRBD1. V was pared by 4 bases and J by 4 bases, with 3 bases of the junction left unmatched. The CDR3 is 15 residues long. The V gene's germline CDR1 is SGHTA and CDR2 FQGTGA. DNA of the CDR3: TGTGCCAGCAGCTCAGGGGGCCCCGGGGCCAACGTCCTGACTTTC. Translation: CASSSGGPGANVLTF.

This clonotype has more than one count but fewer than ten. The chain uses TRBV29-1 and TRBJ2-1; 8 bases agree with TRBD2. CDR1 and CDR2 (germline): SQVTM, ANQGSEA. Trimming at V came to 6 bases and at J to 9 bases, leaving 7 bases not matched to a gene. CDR3 length: 12 amino acids. The CDR3 DNA sequence: TGCAGCGTCGGGAGGGCAGGGAGTGAGCAGTTCTTC. The encoded protein is CSVGRAGSEQFF.

CDR3 bases: TGTGCCAGCAGCGTAGCGTCCCCCACAGGTTCTCAGGGCTACACCTTC. The encoded protein is CASSVASPTGSQGYTF. J is TRBJ1-2 and V is TRBV9; D may be TRBD1 (5 bases). The CDR3 has 16 residues. Germline values: CDR1 SGDLS, CDR2 YYNGEE. V was cut by 0 bases and J by 8 bases, with 20 bases left in between.

At least ten counts were recorded for this clonotype. The genes are TRBV5-1 and TRBJ2-1; D is possibly TRBD1 (6 bases). Germline assignment: CDR1 SGHRS and CDR2 YFSETQ. V was shortened by 0 bases and J by 7 bases, with 14 bases between the two germline ends. This CDR3 has 15 residues. The CDR3 DNA follows: TGCGCCAGCAGCTTGGAACCCCAGGGGCGGAATGAGCAGTTCTTC. It codes for CASSLEPQGRNEQFF.

The chain links TRBV7-3 to TRBJ2-5, with D perhaps TRBD1 (5 bases). Germline lookup yields CDR1 SGHTA and CDR2 FQGTGA. The CDR3 extends over 15 amino acids. Trimming pared 0 bases from V and 2 bases from J, leaving 10 bases between. DNA for the CDR3: TGTGCCAGCAGCTTAACTAATCAGGGTCAAGAGACCCAGTACTTC. Its protein is CASSLTNQGQETQYF.

This clonotype came up many times. This chain uses TRBV4-3 with TRBJ2-2, with 10 positions matching TRBD2. Germline V gene sequence: CDR1 LGHNA, CDR2 YSLEER. This CDR3 contains 20 residues. V was pared by 0 bases and J by 3 bases, with 13 bases of the junction left unmatched. Here the CDR3 DNA reads TGCGCCAGCAGCCAAGATTGGTGGCTAGCGGGGGTGGCTGACACCGGGGAGCTGTTTTTT. Its translation is CASSQDWWLAGVADTGELFF.

V and J are TRBV15 and TRBJ2-3, with 7 nucleotides matching TRBD1. CDR1 is LNHNV and CDR2 is YYDKDF in the germline V gene (reference sequence). This CDR3 spans 14 amino acids. Unmatched junction bases numbered 8, after V lost 8 bases and J lost 3 bases. The CDR3 loop is CATRRTGRTDTQYF. The CDR3 DNA sequence: TGTGCCACCCGACGGACAGGCCGGACAGATACGCAGTATTTT.

V and J are TRBV7-9 and TRBJ2-7; perhaps TRBD2 as D (6 bases). Per the germline V gene, CDR1 is SEHNR and CDR2 is FQNEAQ (reference sequence). V was clipped by 1 base and J by 5 bases, with 15 bases between them. This CDR3 has 15 amino acids. CDR3 amino acids: CASSLVASVGDEQYF. CDR3 DNA: TGTGCCAGCAGCTTAGTGGCTAGCGTGGGCGACGAGCAGTACTTC.

This clonotype was seen a handful of times. The rearrangement uses TRBV5-1 and TRBJ2-3, with 8 positions matching TRBD1. The CDR3 has 17 amino acids. The germline V gene has CDR1 SGHRS and CDR2 YFSETQ. V gave up 1 base and J gave up 0 bases; unmatched junction bases: 7. The CDR3 sequence is CASSLKRTGSSTDTQYF. In DNA form, the CDR3 reads TGCGCCAGCAGCTTGAAACGGACAGGGTCGAGCACAGATACGCAGTATTTT.

This clonotype was observed at least ten times. This chain connects TRBV6-2 or TRBV6-3 to TRBJ2-2; weak D call: TRBD2 (5 bases). The CDR3 is 14 amino acids. Trimming left V 7 bases short and J 5 bases short, with 14 bases between. CDR1 and CDR2 from the germline V gene are MNHEY and SVGEGT. The CDR3 loop is CASNQRVGTGELFF. The CDR3 DNA reads TGTGCCAGCAACCAGAGGGTCGGAACCGGGGAGCTGTTTTTT.

This clonotype showed up just a few times. The chain joins TRBV5-1 to TRBJ2-3; D is unresolved. CDR1 and CDR2 (germline): SGHRS, YFSETQ. The CDR3 spans 15 residues. V was clipped by 4 bases and J by 6 bases, with 18 bases between them. The CDR3 sequence is CASSPLPDGRDTQYF. The CDR3 nucleotides are TGCGCCAGCAGCCCTCTTCCGGACGGACGGGATACGCAGTATTTT.

This chain links TRBV20-1 with TRBJ2-7, with unresolved D. This CDR3 is built from 12 residues. Between the trimmed V and J ends, which lost 6 bases and 5 bases, there was a span of 14 bases. Germline V lookup: CDR1 DFQATT, CDR2 SNEGSKA (reference sequence). In nucleotides, the CDR3 is TGCAGTGCCCACGCTCTCCGAGACGAGCAGTACTTC. It yields the protein CSAHALRDEQYF.

The table lists this clonotype with a few counts. The chain has TRBV20-1 and TRBJ1-1; no clear D. Trimming removed 0 bases at V and 0 bases at J, with 8 bases between. Germline CDR1 DFQATT, CDR2 SNEGSKA (reference sequence). The CDR3 is made up of 14 amino acids. The CDR3 sequence: CSARDRRLNTEAFF. The CDR3 bases are TGCAGTGCTAGAGATCGACGGCTGAACACTGAAGCTTTCTTT.

This clonotype was picked up a small number of times. The rearrangement links TRBV20-1 to TRBJ1-1; no firm D call. Germline loops: CDR1 DFQATT, CDR2 SNEGSKA (reference sequence). V lost 3 bases, J lost 0 bases, and 8 bases lay in between. The CDR3 totals 13 residues. In nucleotides, the CDR3 is TGCAGTGCTAGGCGGAACCTGAACACTGAAGCTTTCTTT. This translates into CSARRNLNTEAFF.

The chain couples TRBV3-1 to TRBJ1-1, with D hard to call. CDR1 is LGHDT and CDR2 is YNNKEL in the germline V gene (reference sequence). CDR3 length: 14 amino acids. With 3 bases removed from V and 1 base from J, the gap between germline ends came to 9 bases. CDR3 loop: CASSQDLGNTEAFF. The CDR3 bases are TGTGCCAGCAGCCAGGACTTAGGGAACACTGAAGCTTTCTTT.

This clonotype was observed a handful of times. The chain combines TRBV2 with TRBJ2-7, with 8 bases lining up with TRBD2. V shed 6 bases and J 0 bases; nucleotides not matched to a gene: 7. CDR1 is SNHLY, CDR2 FYNNEI, per germline. This CDR3 is 15 amino acids long. CDR3 region: CASSEFGGASYEQYF. The CDR3 DNA reads as TGTGCCAGCAGCGAGTTCGGGGGGGCCTCCTACGAGCAGTACTTC.

V is TRBV25-1 and J is TRBJ2-1; 10 bases fit TRBD2. The CDR3 spans 15 residues. J gave up 6 bases and V 6 bases, and 8 bases lay outside the gene matches. Germline loops: CDR1 MGHDK, CDR2 SYGVNS. The CDR3 region is CASSATSGFSNEQFF. The CDR3, as DNA: TGTGCCAGCAGCGCGACTAGCGGGTTTTCCAATGAGCAGTTCTTC.

V is TRBV7-2 and J is TRBJ2-1, with 14 bases fitting TRBD2. Trimming at V came to 6 bases and at J to 9 bases, leaving 7 bases not matched to a gene. CDR3 size: 15 residues. Germline assignment: CDR1 SGHTA and CDR2 FQGNSA. CDR3 sequence reads: CASRPRLAGGLEQFF. CDR3 nucleotides: TGTGCCAGCAGACCCAGACTAGCGGGGGGGCTTGAGCAGTTCTTC.

There are many counts of this clonotype. The chain couples TRBV20-1 to TRBJ2-1; D is unresolved. The CDR3 has 11 residues. V dropped 3 bases and J dropped 7 bases, with 7 bases sitting between them. Germline V CDR1 and CDR2: DFQATT, SNEGSKA (reference sequence). CDR3 bases: TGCAGTGCTAGCTATGTGAATGAGCAGTTCTTC. Amino acid sequence: CSASYVNEQFF.

This clonotype has more than one count but fewer than ten. The chain is built from TRBV5-1 and TRBJ2-1; D possibly corresponds to TRBD2 (6 bases). The length of the CDR3 is 14 residues. CDR1 and CDR2 from the germline V gene are SGHRS and YFSETQ. With 4 bases removed from V and 6 bases from J, the gap between germline ends came to 14 bases. CDR3 in amino acids: CASSLAGGTNEQFF. The CDR3 DNA follows: TGCGCCAGCAGCCTGGCCGGGGGTACCAATGAGCAGTTCTTC.

This clonotype was seen ten or more times. The V and J genes are TRBV6-5 and TRBJ2-5; 9 bases line up with TRBD1. This CDR3 is 17 amino acids long. CDR1 is MNHEY and CDR2 is SVGAGI in the germline V gene. J was trimmed by 1 base and V by 8 bases; bases with no gene match: 14. The CDR3 loop is CASGNRGPSFSQETQYF. CDR3 DNA sequence: TGTGCCAGCGGCAACAGGGGGCCGTCTTTTTCCCAAGAGACCCAGTACTTC.

This clonotype was picked up many times. The rearrangement links TRBV10-3 to TRBJ1-1; D gene ambiguous. This CDR3 has 12 residues. Looked up from germline, CDR1 is ENHRY and CDR2 is SYGVKD. V was pared by 8 bases and J by 6 bases, with 13 bases between. CDR3 amino acids: CAIQTDGSEAFF. CDR3 sequence (DNA): TGTGCCATCCAGACGGATGGGTCTGAAGCTTTCTTT.

This clonotype turned up a few times. V is TRBV5-1 and J is TRBJ2-2; TRBD2 matches at 11 bases. V was clipped by 0 bases and J by 10 bases; unmatched bases: 5. Per the germline V gene, CDR1 is SGHRS and CDR2 is YFSETQ. The CDR3 covers 15 residues. CDR3 protein: CASSLGLAGYMELFF. CDR3 DNA sequence: TGCGCCAGCAGCTTGGGACTAGCGGGGTACATGGAGCTGTTTTTT.

This clonotype has more than one count but fewer than ten. The chain uses TRBV30 and TRBJ1-4, with TRBD1 identical over 7 bases. The length of the CDR3 is 13 residues. Germline loops: CDR1 GTSNPN, CDR2 SVGIG (reference sequence). The ends lost 3 bases at V and 10 bases at J; junction bases unmatched: 8. CDR3 sequence: CAWSLGQPGKLFF. The CDR3 region has the DNA TGTGCCTGGAGCTTGGGACAGCCCGGAAAACTGTTTTTT.

This rearrangement joins TRBV7-9 to TRBJ1-4; D is unresolved. This CDR3 comprises 11 residues. The V end was cut by 7 bases, the J end by 7 bases, with 7 bases between. From germline, CDR1 is SEHNR and CDR2 FQNEAQ (reference sequence). CDR3 sequence (DNA): TGTGCCAGCACCGTAACTGAAAAACTGTTTTTT. As protein: CASTVTEKLFF.

The chain carries TRBV20-1 and TRBJ2-7, with TRBD2 identical over 13 bases. Germline assignment: CDR1 DFQATT and CDR2 SNEGSKA (reference sequence). The CDR3 runs 16 residues. The junction had 12 bases not matched to a gene; V was cut back by 6 bases and J by 4 bases. CDR3 protein: CSARLAGGPVPYEQYF. The CDR3 region has the DNA TGCAGTGCCCGACTAGCGGGGGGCCCTGTCCCTTACGAGCAGTACTTC.

The chain has TRBV20-1 and TRBJ2-3, with TRBD2 matching over 8 bases. With V trimmed by 1 base and J by 0 bases, 6 bases remained unmatched. The CDR3 extends over 16 amino acids. Germline assignment: CDR1 DFQATT and CDR2 SNEGSKA (reference sequence). The CDR3 DNA is TGCAGTGCTAGAGTGCTAGCGGGTGCTAGCACAGATACGCAGTATTTT. Protein product: CSARVLAGASTDTQYF.

In DNA form, the CDR3 reads TGTGCCAGCAGCTTAGGGCGTTTGACTGAAGCTTTCTTT. It translates to CASSLGRLTEAFF. The V gene is TRBV7-2, the J gene TRBJ1-1; D remains unclear. V dropped 1 base and J dropped 5 bases, with 8 bases sitting between them. Germline CDR1 and CDR2: SGHTA and FQGNSA. The CDR3 consists of 13 residues.

The chain is built from TRBV9 and TRBJ2-7; the D gene could be TRBD1 or TRBD2 (6 bases each). V was trimmed by 4 bases and J by 3 bases, leaving 17 bases between them. This CDR3 is built from 15 residues. Germline values: CDR1 SGDLS, CDR2 YYNGEE. The CDR3, as DNA: TGTGCCAGCAGCCAGGGGCCAGGCGGGGTCTACGAGCAGTACTTC. The encoded protein is CASSQGPGGVYEQYF.

This clonotype came up many times. The gene calls are TRBV7-2 and TRBJ2-5; D perhaps matches TRBD2 (6 bases). In germline, CDR1 is SGHTA, CDR2 FQGNSA. V gave up 5 bases and J gave up 0 bases, with 13 bases separating them. CDR3 length: 15 amino acids. CDR3: CASSPLGGYQETQYF. CDR3 in DNA: TGTGCCAGCAGCCCGTTAGGAGGGTACCAAGAGACCCAGTACTTC.